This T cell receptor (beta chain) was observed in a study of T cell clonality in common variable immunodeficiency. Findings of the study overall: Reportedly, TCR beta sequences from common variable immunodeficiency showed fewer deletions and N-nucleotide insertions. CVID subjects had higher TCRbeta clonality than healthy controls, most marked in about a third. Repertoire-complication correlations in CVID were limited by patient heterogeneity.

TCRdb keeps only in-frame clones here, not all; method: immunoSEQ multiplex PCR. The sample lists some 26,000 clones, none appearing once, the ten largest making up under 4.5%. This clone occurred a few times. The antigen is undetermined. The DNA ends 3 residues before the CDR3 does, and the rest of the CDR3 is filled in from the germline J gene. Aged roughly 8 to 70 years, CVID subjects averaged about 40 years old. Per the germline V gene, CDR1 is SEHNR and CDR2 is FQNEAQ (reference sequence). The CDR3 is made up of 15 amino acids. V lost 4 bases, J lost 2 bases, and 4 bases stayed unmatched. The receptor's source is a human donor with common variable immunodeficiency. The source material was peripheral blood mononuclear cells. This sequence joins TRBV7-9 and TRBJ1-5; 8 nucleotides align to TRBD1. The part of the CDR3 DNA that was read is TGTGCCAGCAGCTCACAGGGGGATGGCAATCAGCCC. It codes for CASSSQGDGNQP. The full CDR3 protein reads CASSSQGDGNQPQHF.